The rows below give T cell receptor beta chains drawn from one sample of a study of blood T cell repertoires in COVID-19. Some clones are missing from TCRdb's copy, which holds only in-frame ones; the method was immunoSEQ multiplex PCR. The repertoire holds about 210,000 clones, about 91% seen once, with around 1.2% in the top ten. The sample consisted of peripheral blood. The receptors stem from a man aged 25 to 40 with acute or convalescent COVID-19. Both conserved end residues are part of each CDR3. Fields, in order: V gene, clone size, CDR3 length, D gene, J gene, CDR3 DNA, CDR3 protein. D genes are given only for firm matches. Size values are once, few and many counts, or a class for expanded clones, and some rows have none.

V: TRBV10-3
size: -
length: 15
D: TRBD1
J: TRBJ1-4
DNA: TGTGCCATCAGTTCGAGACAGGGCATCGAGGAAAAACTGTTTTTT
CDR3: CAISSRQGIEEKLFF

V: TRBV19
size: -
length: 14
D: TRBD1
J: TRBJ2-2
DNA: TGTGCCAGCCGGGACAGGGGGCAAAGGGGGGAGCTGTTTTTT
CDR3: CASRDRGQRGELFF

V: TRBV28
size: -
length: 13
D: -
J: TRBJ1-1
DNA: TGTGCCAGCAGCACATCCCTGAACACTGAAGCTTTCTTT
CDR3: CASSTSLNTEAFF

V: TRBV5-1
size: -
length: 14
D: -
J: TRBJ2-1
DNA: TGCGCCAGCAGCTTGGAAGCGGCCTACAATGAGCAGTTCTTC
CDR3: CASSLEAAYNEQFF

V: TRBV7-9
size: -
length: 16
D: -
J: TRBJ1-1
DNA: TGTGCCAGCAGCTCCCGGGAGGGGGGTGTCCCCACTGAAGCTTTCTTT
CDR3: CASSSREGGVPTEAFF

V: TRBV20-1
size: -
length: 11
D: -
J: TRBJ1-5
DNA: TGCAGTGTTAGTCCTAATCAGCCCCAGCATTTT
CDR3: CSVSPNQPQHF

V: TRBV28
size: -
length: 17
D: -
J: TRBJ2-7
DNA: TGTGCCAGCAGTATTAAGGTTAGCGGCGTTAAGACCTACGAGCAGTACTTC
CDR3: CASSIKVSGVKTYEQYF

V: TRBV13
size: -
length: 12
D: TRBD1
J: TRBJ2-7
DNA: TGTGCCAGCAGCCCCAACAGGGGGGAGCAGTACTTC
CDR3: CASSPNRGEQYF

V: TRBV30
size: few
length: 12
D: TRBD1
J: TRBJ1-3
DNA: TGTGCCTGGCGACAGGGGGTTGACACCATATATTTT
CDR3: CAWRQGVDTIYF

V: TRBV7-9
size: -
length: 14
D: TRBD1
J: TRBJ2-7
DNA: TGTGCCAGCAGCTTTGGGACAGGGGTCTACGAGCAGTACTTC
CDR3: CASSFGTGVYEQYF

V: TRBV7-9
size: -
length: 15
D: TRBD1
J: TRBJ2-3
DNA: TGTGCCAGCAGCCCTGGGACAGGGGGCGTAGATACGCAGTATTTT
CDR3: CASSPGTGGVDTQYF

V: TRBV27
size: -
length: 13
D: -
J: TRBJ1-1
DNA: TGTGCCAGCAGTCTGCAGGAGGACACTGAAGCTTTCTTT
CDR3: CASSLQEDTEAFF

V: TRBV2
size: -
length: 14
D: TRBD2
J: TRBJ2-7
DNA: TGTGCCAGCAGCGGGGGGACGGGGGCCTACGAGCAGTACTTC
CDR3: CASSGGTGAYEQYF

V: TRBV7-7
size: -
length: 17
D: TRBD2
J: TRBJ2-2
DNA: TGTGCTAGCAGCTCAAGACTAGCGGGACAAAACACCGGGGAGCTGTTTTTT
CDR3: CASSSRLAGQNTGELFF

V: TRBV19
size: once
length: 15
D: TRBD1
J: TRBJ2-3
DNA: TGTGCCAGTACCCTGGGGACAGGGGGTATAGATACGCAGTATTTT
CDR3: CASTLGTGGIDTQYF

V: TRBV19
size: -
length: 15
D: -
J: TRBJ1-5
DNA: TGTGCCAGTAGTAACGATCCGGGGATAAGTCAGCCCCAGCATTTT
CDR3: CASSNDPGISQPQHF

V: TRBV5-6
size: -
length: 14
D: -
J: TRBJ1-1
DNA: TGTGCCAGCGCGCGGAGGGGAGCACCAACTGAAGCTTTCTTT
CDR3: CASARRGAPTEAFF

V: TRBV19
size: -
length: 12
D: TRBD2
J: TRBJ2-7
DNA: TGTTTCCTAGCGGGGGAGACCTACGAGCAGTACTTC
CDR3: CFLAGETYEQYF

V: TRBV29-1
size: once
length: 13
D: -
J: TRBJ2-7
DNA: TGCAGCGTTGGGCGGATAGGTGGTCGGGAGCAGTACTTC
CDR3: CSVGRIGGREQYF

V: TRBV3-1/TRBV3-2
size: -
length: 17
D: TRBD2
J: TRBJ2-1
DNA: TGTGCCAGCAGCCAAGCGGGGACTAGCGGGAGGGCCAATGAGCAGTTCTTC
CDR3: CASSQAGTSGRANEQFF

V: TRBV28
size: -
length: 13
D: -
J: TRBJ1-2
DNA: TGTGCCAGCAGTAGCGGGATTCTCCTTGGCTACACCTTC
CDR3: CASSSGILLGYTF

V: TRBV5-4
size: -
length: 16
D: TRBD1
J: TRBJ1-6
DNA: TGTGCCAGCAGCTCTCGTAAAACAGGGGTTACTTCACCCCTCCACTTT
CDR3: CASSSRKTGVTSPLHF

V: TRBV9
size: -
length: 14
D: TRBD1
J: TRBJ2-3
DNA: TGTGCCAGCAGCGTAGGGCAGGGGGTAGATACGCAGTATTTT
CDR3: CASSVGQGVDTQYF

V: TRBV3-1/TRBV3-2
size: -
length: 17
D: TRBD2
J: TRBJ2-3
DNA: TGTGCCAGCAGCCAAGGGGGAATCAGCGGGGTCACAGATACGCAGTATTTT
CDR3: CASSQGGISGVTDTQYF

V: TRBV10-2
size: -
length: 12
D: -
J: TRBJ1-1
DNA: TGCGCCAGCAGTGAGCGGGACACTGAAGCTTTCTTT
CDR3: CASSERDTEAFF

V: TRBV5-4
size: -
length: 14
D: -
J: TRBJ2-5
DNA: TGTGCCAGCAGTCAAGGGGTAAATGGGGAGACCCAGTACTTC
CDR3: CASSQGVNGETQYF

V: TRBV18
size: -
length: 13
D: TRBD1
J: TRBJ2-7
DNA: TGTGCCAGCTCACCAGGACAGGGGTTCGAGCAGTACTTC
CDR3: CASSPGQGFEQYF

V: TRBV4-1
size: few
length: 17
D: -
J: TRBJ1-2
DNA: TGCGCCAGCAGCCAAGATCGGGTTGTGGAGGGGAACTATGGCTACACCTTC
CDR3: CASSQDRVVEGNYGYTF

V: TRBV28
size: -
length: 14
D: -
J: TRBJ2-7
DNA: TGTGCCAGCAACTACTGGGGCAACTCCTACGAGCAGTACTTC
CDR3: CASNYWGNSYEQYF

V: TRBV25-1
size: -
length: 15
D: TRBD1
J: TRBJ1-3
DNA: TGTGCCAGCAGTGAGACCGGGACAGGGGAGCGCACCATATATTTT
CDR3: CASSETGTGERTIYF

V: TRBV28
size: -
length: 17
D: -
J: TRBJ2-5
DNA: TGTGCCAGCAGCCTTCCTCGGCAGGGGATATCGGGGGAGACCCAGTACTTC
CDR3: CASSLPRQGISGETQYF

V: TRBV27
size: -
length: 15
D: TRBD2
J: TRBJ2-1
DNA: TGTGCCAGCAGATCCGTAGGGACTAGACCAAATGAGCAGTTCTTC
CDR3: CASRSVGTRPNEQFF

V: TRBV18
size: -
length: 14
D: TRBD1
J: TRBJ1-2
DNA: TGTGCCAGCTCACCAGGACAGGGGAACTATGGCTACACCTTC
CDR3: CASSPGQGNYGYTF

V: TRBV28
size: -
length: 16
D: -
J: TRBJ1-6
DNA: TGTGCCAGCAGTTTTGGAAGTGGGGCCCTGGGTTCACCCCTCCACTTT
CDR3: CASSFGSGALGSPLHF

V: TRBV29-1
size: -
length: 13
D: TRBD2
J: TRBJ2-7
DNA: TGCAGCGTCATAAGCGGGGGACACTACGAGCAGTACTTC
CDR3: CSVISGGHYEQYF

V: TRBV6-5
size: -
length: 13
D: -
J: TRBJ2-7
DNA: TGTGCCAGCAACCGCATCGCCAGCTACGAGCAGTACTTC
CDR3: CASNRIASYEQYF

V: TRBV28
size: -
length: 15
D: -
J: TRBJ2-1
DNA: TGTGCCAGCAGTCCACCCTCCGGGGGGCGAAATGAGCAGTTCTTC
CDR3: CASSPPSGGRNEQFF